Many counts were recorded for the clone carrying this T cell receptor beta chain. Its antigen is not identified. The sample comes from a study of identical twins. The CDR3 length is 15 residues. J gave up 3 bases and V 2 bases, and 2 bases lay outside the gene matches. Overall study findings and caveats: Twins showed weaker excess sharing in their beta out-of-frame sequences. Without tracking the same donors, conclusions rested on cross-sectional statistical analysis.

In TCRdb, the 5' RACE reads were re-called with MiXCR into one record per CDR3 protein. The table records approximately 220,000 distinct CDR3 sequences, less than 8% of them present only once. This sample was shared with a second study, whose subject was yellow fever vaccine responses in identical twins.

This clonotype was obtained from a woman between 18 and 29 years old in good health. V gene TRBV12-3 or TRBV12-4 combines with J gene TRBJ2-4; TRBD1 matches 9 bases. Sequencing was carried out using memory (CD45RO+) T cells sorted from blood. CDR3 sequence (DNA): TGTGCCAGCAGTTTAAGGACAGGGGACAAAAACATTCAGTACTTC. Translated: CASSLRTGDKNIQYF.